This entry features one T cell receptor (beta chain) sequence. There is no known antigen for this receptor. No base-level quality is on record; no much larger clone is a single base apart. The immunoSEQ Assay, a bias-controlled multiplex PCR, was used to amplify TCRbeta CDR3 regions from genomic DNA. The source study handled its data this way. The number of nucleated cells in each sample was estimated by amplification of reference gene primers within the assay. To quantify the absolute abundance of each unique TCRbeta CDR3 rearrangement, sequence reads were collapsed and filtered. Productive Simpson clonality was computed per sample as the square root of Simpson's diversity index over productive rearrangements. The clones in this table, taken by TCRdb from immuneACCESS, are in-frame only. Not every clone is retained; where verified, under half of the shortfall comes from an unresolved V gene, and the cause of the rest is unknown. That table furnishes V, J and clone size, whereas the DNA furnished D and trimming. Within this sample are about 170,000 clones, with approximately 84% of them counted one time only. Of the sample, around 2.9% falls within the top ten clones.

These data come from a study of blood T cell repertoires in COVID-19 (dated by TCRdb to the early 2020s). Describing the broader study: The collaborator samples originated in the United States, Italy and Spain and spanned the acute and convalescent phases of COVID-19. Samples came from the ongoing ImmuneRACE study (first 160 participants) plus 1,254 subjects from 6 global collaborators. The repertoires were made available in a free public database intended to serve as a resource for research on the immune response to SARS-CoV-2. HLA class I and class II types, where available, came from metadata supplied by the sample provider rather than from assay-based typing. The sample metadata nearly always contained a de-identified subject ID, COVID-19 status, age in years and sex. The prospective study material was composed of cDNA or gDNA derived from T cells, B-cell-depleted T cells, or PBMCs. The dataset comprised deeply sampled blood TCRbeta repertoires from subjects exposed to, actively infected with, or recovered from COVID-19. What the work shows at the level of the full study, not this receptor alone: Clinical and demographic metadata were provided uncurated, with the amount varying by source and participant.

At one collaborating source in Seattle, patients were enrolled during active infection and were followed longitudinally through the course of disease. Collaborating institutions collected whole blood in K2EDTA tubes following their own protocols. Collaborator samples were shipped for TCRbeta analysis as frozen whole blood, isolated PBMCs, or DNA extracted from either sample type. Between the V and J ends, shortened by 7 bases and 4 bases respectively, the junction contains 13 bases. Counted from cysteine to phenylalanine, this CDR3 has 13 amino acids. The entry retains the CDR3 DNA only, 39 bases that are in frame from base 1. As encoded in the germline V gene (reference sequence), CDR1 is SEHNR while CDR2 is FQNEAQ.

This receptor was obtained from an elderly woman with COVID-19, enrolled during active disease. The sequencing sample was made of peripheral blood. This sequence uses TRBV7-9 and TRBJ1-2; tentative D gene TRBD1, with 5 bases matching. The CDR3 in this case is CASTTKGFYGYTF. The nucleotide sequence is TGTGCCAGCACCACCAAGGGGTTCTATGGCTACACCTTC.